This section outlines one T cell receptor beta chain sequence together with its context. What it binds is not known. Repertoires were generated with immunoSEQ multiplex PCR, while TCRdb's copy carries only in-frame clones and drops some. Of more than 80,000 clones listed, about nine tenths were seen once; the top ten hold 1.8%. This entry belongs to a study of cytomegalovirus exposure and HLA in healthy donors. The CDR3 loop spans 14 amino acids. The germline V gene encodes CDR1 ENHRY and CDR2 SYGVKD. Trimming cost V 6 bases and J 1 base, with 12 bases left between them. Study observations and caveats: Reports described diagnosis of cytomegalovirus status by the classifier as highly specific and sensitive. Cytomegalovirus association was assigned to approximately 180 TCR beta chains. The study found most TCR sequences rare, yet found some public TCRs in many donors.

The rearrangement uses TRBV10-3 and TRBJ1-1; D ambiguous. The receptor comes from a woman aged 18-35 years in good health and CMV-seropositive. The specimen sequenced was PBMCs. In DNA form, the CDR3 reads TGTGCCATCAGAGACACCCCAGGGAACACTGAAGCTTTCTTT. This codes for CAIRDTPGNTEAFF.